The 22 T cell receptor beta chains listed next were all sequenced from one sample in a study of blood T cell repertoires in COVID-19. Sequencing used immunoSEQ multiplex PCR; TCRdb keeps in-frame clones, though not all of them. This sample yields roughly 330,000 clones, of which around 83% are seen a single time; about 1.2% belongs to the top ten. The sample was peripheral blood. The receptor source for this set is a woman in her 50s with acute or convalescent COVID-19.

The chain combines TRBV9 with TRBJ1-4; D is undetermined. The CDR3 covers 15 residues. V lost 3 bases to trimming and J lost 0 bases, with 9 bases between them. Germline loops: CDR1 SGDLS, CDR2 YYNGEE. This CDR3 reads CASSAGGATNEKLFF. In DNA, the CDR3 is TGTGCCAGCAGCGCGGGAGGCGCAACTAATGAAAAACTGTTTTTT.

The V and J genes are TRBV30 and TRBJ1-3, with 7 bases aligning to TRBD1. Trimming at V came to 4 bases and at J to 1 base, leaving 7 bases not matched to a gene. Looked up from germline, CDR1 is GTSNPN and CDR2 is SVGIG (reference sequence). CDR3 size: 15 residues. DNA of the CDR3: TGTGCCTGGAATGGCGACAGGGCTTCTGGAAACACCATATATTTT. This translates into CAWNGDRASGNTIYF.

The chain links TRBV4-1 to TRBJ1-2, with D perhaps matching TRBD1 (6 bases). This CDR3 has 14 amino acids. V lost 1 base and J lost 4, with 10 bases in between. Germline loops: CDR1 MGHRA, CDR2 YSYEKL. In nucleotides, the CDR3 is TGCGCCAGCAGCCAAGGACAGGATGGCTATGGCTACACCTTC. This encodes CASSQGQDGYGYTF.

The chain uses TRBV29-1 and TRBJ1-2; D not certain. The CDR3 is made up of 13 amino acids. The V gene's germline CDR1 is SQVTM and CDR2 ANQGSEA. The germline V and J ends were trimmed by 2 bases and 8 bases, with 15 bases remaining between them. CDR3 loop: CSVEPTRMWGYTF. The CDR3 nucleotides are TGCAGCGTTGAACCGACTCGCATGTGGGGCTACACCTTC.

The rearrangement links TRBV7-8 to TRBJ1-4; the match to TRBD1 covers 9 bases. V trimming: 5 bases; J trimming: 6 bases; junction bases outside the gene matches: 4. This CDR3 has 14 residues. Germline loops: CDR1 SGHVS, CDR2 FQNEAQ. This CDR3 is CASSPRTGDEKLFF. In DNA, the CDR3 is TGTGCCAGCAGCCCGAGGACAGGGGATGAAAAACTGTTTTTT.

This chain links TRBV7-2 with TRBJ1-2, with a tentative D call TRBD1 (5 bases). Germline CDR1 reads SGHTA; CDR2 reads FQGNSA. There are 13 residues in the CDR3. Trimming cost V 6 bases and J 6 bases, with 14 bases left between them. The CDR3 sequence is CASSLGGGDGYTF. The CDR3 DNA reads TGTGCCAGCAGTCTCGGGGGGGGAGATGGCTACACCTTC.

This chain joins TRBV29-1 and TRBJ1-2, with 9 nucleotides matching TRBD1. J was trimmed by 7 bases and V by 2 bases; bases with no gene match: 5. The CDR3 has 13 amino acids. The germline CDR1 and CDR2 sequences are SQVTM and ANQGSEA. In nucleotides, the CDR3 is TGCAGCGTTGAAACACAGGGGGCTCGTGGCTACACCTTC. Its protein is CSVETQGARGYTF.

The gene calls are TRBV3-1 (or the pseudogene TRBV3-2) and TRBJ1-1; D remains unclear. The CDR3 totals 11 residues. Germline loops: CDR1 LGHDT, CDR2 YNNKEL (reference sequence). The V end was cut by 6 bases, the J end by 7 bases, with 9 bases between. The CDR3 loop is CASRRLNEAFF. In DNA form, the CDR3 reads TGTGCCAGCAGGAGACTAAATGAAGCTTTCTTT.

This clone has only a few counts. J is TRBJ1-2 and V is TRBV15; D remains ambiguous. The CDR3 sequence is 15 residues long. Trimming removed 0 bases from V and 7 bases from J, with 15 bases in between. Per germline, CDR1 LNHNV and CDR2 YYDKDF (reference sequence). CDR3 residues: CATSRDRDLRGGYTF. CDR3 coding DNA: TGTGCCACCAGCAGAGATCGTGACCTGAGAGGTGGCTACACCTTC. The complete variable domain, with remaining parts taken from reference TRBV15 and TRBJ1-2, reads DAMVIQNPRYQVTQFGKPVTLSCSQTLNHNVMYWYQQKSSQAPKLLFHYYDKDFNNEADTPDNFQSRRPNTSFCFLDIRSPGLGDTAMYLCATSRDRDLRGGYTFGSGTRLTVV.

In DNA, the CDR3 is TGTGCCAGCAGCCAAGAAGGGAGGGGACACGGCGACACCTTC. It codes for CASSQEGRGHGDTF. The rearrangement links TRBV3-1 (or the pseudogene TRBV3-2) to TRBJ1-2, with D perhaps matching TRBD1 (6 bases). The CDR3 is 14 amino acids. CDR1 and CDR2 (germline): LGHDT, YNNKEL (reference sequence). V was pared by 0 bases and J by 12 bases, with 17 bases between.

The rearrangement joins TRBV4-1 to TRBJ2-2, with D maybe TRBD1 (6 bases). The CDR3 totals 14 residues. CDR1 and CDR2 from the germline V gene are MGHRA and YSYEKL. Trimming took off 6 bases at V and 4 bases at J, with 12 bases between the two ends. Written as DNA, the CDR3 is TGCGCCAGCAGTCGACCAGGGGCCACCGGGGAGCTGTTTTTT. Translating gives CASSRPGATGELFF.

The chain couples TRBV18 to TRBJ2-1; D perhaps matches TRBD1 (5 bases). Germline CDR1 reads KGHSH; CDR2 reads LQKENI. The CDR3 spans 13 residues. Trimming removed 3 bases from V and 9 bases from J, with 12 bases in between. The CDR3 coding sequence is TGTGCCAGCTCACCGGCCGGGCAGGGTGAGCAGTTCTTC. Residues: CASSPAGQGEQFF.

The V and J genes are TRBV24-1 and TRBJ2-5; 7 bases fit TRBD1. The germline CDR1 and CDR2 sequences are KGHDR and SFDVKD. The J segment lost 3 bases and the V segment lost 4 bases, leaving 4 bases of the junction unmatched. This CDR3 contains 14 residues. CDR3: CATSDHTGEETQYF. DNA of the CDR3: TGTGCCACCAGTGACCATACAGGGGAAGAGACCCAGTACTTC.

The V call is TRBV7-2, the J call TRBJ2-7, with D tentatively TRBD2 (6 bases). The CDR3 spans 16 residues. Germline V gene data show CDR1 as SGHTA and CDR2 as FQGNSA. The germline V and J ends were trimmed by 1 base and 2 bases, with 15 bases remaining between them. CDR3 in DNA: TGTGCCAGCAGCTTAGTCCCAGCGGGCGCCCCCTACGAGCAGTACTTC. Translation gives CASSLVPAGAPYEQYF.

The chain couples TRBV10-3 to TRBJ2-7; 11 bases fit TRBD1. This CDR3 is built from 13 residues. V lost 10 bases, J lost 6 bases, and 8 bases stayed unmatched. Looked up from germline, CDR1 is ENHRY and CDR2 is SYGVKD. This CDR3 reads CATWDRGTSEQYV. The CDR3 bases are TGTGCCACCTGGGACAGGGGGACGTCCGAGCAGTACGTC.

CDR3 in amino acids: CASSQGLLAGAATGEQFF. The CDR3 nucleotides read TGCGCCAGCAGCCAAGGTCTACTAGCGGGGGCCGCTACGGGTGAGCAGTTCTTC. The chain is built from TRBV4-1 and TRBJ2-1, with 11 bases fitting TRBD2. Germline-derived CDR1 and CDR2 are MGHRA and YSYEKL. This CDR3 is 18 amino acids long. Germline trimming cut 1 base from V and 9 bases from J; bases unmatched to any gene: 14.

This sequence joins TRBV4-1 and TRBJ2-7, with 10 bases that match TRBD2. The CDR3 is made up of 14 amino acids. Germline V CDR1 and CDR2: MGHRA, YSYEKL. Trimming at V came to 2 bases and at J to 2 bases, leaving 0 bases not matched to a gene. CDR3 residues: CASSQLAGAYEQYF. The CDR3 DNA is TGCGCCAGCAGCCAACTAGCGGGGGCCTACGAGCAGTACTTC.

The V gene is TRBV18, the J gene TRBJ1-1; no clear D. Germline CDR1 is KGHSH and CDR2 is LQKENI. V gave up 4 bases and J gave up 1 base, with 10 bases separating them. The CDR3 covers 14 residues. The CDR3 DNA is TGTGCCAGCTCACGACTCGGGTCGAACACTGAAGCTTTCTTT. This translates into CASSRLGSNTEAFF.

This clone was seen only once. The same CDR3 arises from other DNA sequences in this sample as well. The chain's CDR3 is CASSPGRDYGYTF. The CDR3 DNA sequence: TGTGCCAGCAGTCCCGGGAGGGACTATGGCTACACCTTC. The rearrangement joins TRBV12-3 or TRBV12-4 to TRBJ1-2; D gene unclear. Trimming cost V 5 bases and J 3 bases, with 10 bases left between them. The CDR3 has 13 amino acids.

This clone came up once. The V call is TRBV9, the J call TRBJ2-7, with 10 bases aligning to TRBD2. The CDR3 runs to 15 residues. Trimming removed 3 bases from V and 5 bases from J; junction bases left unmatched: 8. CDR1 and CDR2 (germline): SGDLS, YYNGEE. The CDR3: CASSESSGRFDEQYF. CDR3 DNA sequence: TGTGCCAGCAGCGAATCTAGCGGGAGATTCGACGAGCAGTACTTC.

A note on this clone: Additional DNA sequences in this sample encode the identical CDR3. The rearrangement joins TRBV30 to TRBJ1-2; D is unclear. The CDR3 sequence is 11 residues long. CDR1 and CDR2 from the germline V gene are GTSNPN and SVGIG (reference sequence). With 3 bases removed from V and 2 bases from J, the gap between germline ends came to 4 bases. The chain's CDR3 is CAWSLNYGYTF. The CDR3 region has the DNA TGTGCCTGGAGCTTAAACTATGGCTACACCTTC.

The chain is built from TRBV18 and TRBJ1-1, with D uncertain. This CDR3 region has 13 residues. Trimming removed 3 bases at V and 9 bases at J, with 14 bases between. The germline V gene has CDR1 KGHSH and CDR2 LQKENI. The CDR3: CASSPDLTEKAFF. The CDR3 bases are TGTGCCAGCTCACCCGATTTAACAGAAAAAGCTTTCTTT.